The 14 T cell receptor beta chains below were found in one sample sequenced in a study of T cell responses to AZD1222 COVID-19 vaccine. Profiled with immunoSEQ multiplex PCR; TCRdb holds only in-frame clones, not every one. The sample carries 120,000 or so clones, over 75% recorded once. The sample was peripheral blood, taken on day 0 of AZD1222 vaccination. These receptors all come from an adult in good health.

The V call is TRBV30, the J call TRBJ1-1, with a tentative D call TRBD1 (5 bases). Germline lookup yields CDR1 GTSNPN and CDR2 SVGIG (reference sequence). V gave up 3 bases and J gave up 2 bases, with 10 bases separating them. The length of the CDR3 is 13 residues. CDR3 residues: CAWSPWGNTEAFF. Here the CDR3 DNA reads TGTGCCTGGAGCCCCTGGGGCAACACTGAAGCTTTCTTT.

The rearrangement uses TRBV5-1 and TRBJ2-7, with D possibly matching TRBD1 (6 bases). The V end was cut by 2 bases, the J end by 5 bases, with 17 bases between. Per germline, CDR1 SGHRS and CDR2 YFSETQ. The CDR3 runs 15 residues. CDR3 residues: CASSFTGTPGNEQYF. CDR3 nucleotides: TGCGCCAGCAGCTTTACCGGGACACCGGGTAACGAGCAGTACTTC.

In its sample, this clone was seen once. The rearrangement joins TRBV6-5 to TRBJ1-2, with 7 bases identical to TRBD1. V gave up 7 bases and J gave up 3 bases; unmatched junction bases: 8. This CDR3 comprises 14 residues. Germline V gene sequence: CDR1 MNHEY, CDR2 SVGAGI. The CDR3 DNA reads TGTGCCAGCATAAGGGGGCCGGGGTACTATGGCTACACCTTC. Its translation: CASIRGPGYYGYTF.

The chain has TRBV5-1 and TRBJ2-7, with no clear D. The CDR3 is 14 residues long. CDR1 is SGHRS, CDR2 YFSETQ, per germline. V was cut by 2 bases and J by 4 bases, with 13 bases left in between. This CDR3 is CASSFSRPAYEQYF. CDR3 coding DNA: TGCGCCAGCAGCTTTTCAAGGCCCGCATACGAGCAGTACTTC.

The chain combines TRBV7-9 with TRBJ2-1; 12 positions agree with TRBD2. The V gene's germline CDR1 is SEHNR and CDR2 FQNEAQ (reference sequence). This CDR3 has 16 amino acids. Unmatched junction bases numbered 9, after V lost 4 bases and J lost 8 bases. Here the CDR3 DNA reads TGTGCCAGCAGCTCCCCTCTAGCGGGAGGGCCCCATGAGCAGTTCTTC. The encoded protein is CASSSPLAGGPHEQFF.

The chain employs TRBV28 and TRBJ1-1; TRBD1 is a possible D gene (5 bases). V was shortened by 4 bases and J by 5 bases, with 17 bases between the two germline ends. The germline V gene has CDR1 MDHEN and CDR2 SYDVKM. The length of the CDR3 is 15 residues. The CDR3 sequence: CASSSPGAGRTEAFF. In DNA form, the CDR3 reads TGTGCCAGCAGTTCCCCAGGAGCAGGGCGGACTGAAGCTTTCTTT.

This clone was counted between two and nine times. The chain employs TRBV11-1 and TRBJ2-1, with a tentative D call TRBD2 (6 bases). Germline lookup yields CDR1 SGHAT and CDR2 FQDESV (reference sequence). There are 15 residues in the CDR3. Trimming cost V 6 bases and J 4 bases, with 16 bases left between them. CDR3: CASRKREISYNEQFF. In nucleotides, the CDR3 is TGTGCCAGCAGAAAACGGGAGATATCGTACAATGAGCAGTTCTTC.

V usage is TRBV19 and J usage is TRBJ1-1; D call uncertain. The CDR3 contains 11 residues. CDR1 LNHDA and CDR2 SQIVND come from the germline V gene (reference sequence). Trimming left V 9 bases short and J 0 bases short, with 5 bases between. This CDR3 is CARELNTEAFF. The CDR3 region has the DNA TGTGCCAGAGAACTGAACACTGAAGCTTTCTTT.

The chain links TRBV28 to TRBJ1-2; unclear D gene. Germline CDR1 is MDHEN and CDR2 is SYDVKM. The length of the CDR3 is 14 residues. V shed 5 bases and J shed 2 bases, with 12 bases lying between them. The CDR3 spells CASSPLRSNYGYTF. CDR3 nucleotides: TGTGCCAGCAGTCCCCTTCGGTCGAACTATGGCTACACCTTC.

This rearrangement joins TRBV11-3 to TRBJ2-3; D ambiguous. Per germline, CDR1 SGHNT and CDR2 YENEEA. There are 13 residues in the CDR3. Trimming removed 5 bases at V and 4 bases at J, with 10 bases between. The CDR3 spells CASSHHLADTQYF. CDR3 DNA: TGTGCCAGCAGCCACCACCTGGCAGATACGCAGTATTTT.

A few counts support this clone. J is TRBJ2-3 and V is TRBV14; D unresolved. The germline V gene has CDR1 SGHDN and CDR2 FVKESK. The length of the CDR3 is 11 residues. V was cut by 6 bases and J by 2 bases, with 3 bases left in between. The CDR3 is CASSYTDTQYF. As DNA, the CDR3 is TGTGCCAGCAGTTACACAGATACGCAGTATTTT.

The CDR3 nucleotides are TGCGCCAGCAGCCAAGATCCTGTGCGAGGGACTTTTGAAAAACTGTTTTTT. Protein product: CASSQDPVRGTFEKLFF. This sequence joins TRBV4-1 and TRBJ1-4, with a tentative D call TRBD1 (5 bases). V lost 0 bases and J 7 bases, leaving 18 bases between the germline ends. CDR1 MGHRA and CDR2 YSYEKL come from the germline V gene. CDR3 length: 17 amino acids.

The DNA of the CDR3 is TGTGCCAGCAGCTTAGCGACGGGGGGATATAACAATGAGCAGTTCTTC. Its translation: CASSLATGGYNNEQFF. This chain connects TRBV7-8 to TRBJ2-1; 7 bases are a match to TRBD2. The CDR3 spans 16 residues. Germline V lookup: CDR1 SGHVS, CDR2 FQNEAQ. V shed 0 bases, J shed 5 bases, and the junction held 7 bases outside the gene matches. Together with reference TRBV7-8 and TRBJ2-1, the CDR3 gives the full variable domain: GAGVSQSPRYKVAKRGQDVALRCDPISGHVSLFWYQQALGQGPEFLTYFQNEAQLDKSGLPSDRFFAERPEGSVSTLKIQRTQQEDSAVYLCASSLATGGYNNEQFFGPGTRLTVL.

This chain connects TRBV28 to TRBJ2-7, with TRBD2 matching 9 bases. V lost 9 bases and J lost 9; bases outside the gene matches: 15. CDR1 MDHEN and CDR2 SYDVKM come from the germline V gene. The CDR3 is made up of 14 amino acids. The CDR3 protein is CASELAGAELGQYF. Written as DNA, the CDR3 is TGTGCCAGTGAGTTAGCGGGAGCCGAATTGGGGCAGTACTTC.